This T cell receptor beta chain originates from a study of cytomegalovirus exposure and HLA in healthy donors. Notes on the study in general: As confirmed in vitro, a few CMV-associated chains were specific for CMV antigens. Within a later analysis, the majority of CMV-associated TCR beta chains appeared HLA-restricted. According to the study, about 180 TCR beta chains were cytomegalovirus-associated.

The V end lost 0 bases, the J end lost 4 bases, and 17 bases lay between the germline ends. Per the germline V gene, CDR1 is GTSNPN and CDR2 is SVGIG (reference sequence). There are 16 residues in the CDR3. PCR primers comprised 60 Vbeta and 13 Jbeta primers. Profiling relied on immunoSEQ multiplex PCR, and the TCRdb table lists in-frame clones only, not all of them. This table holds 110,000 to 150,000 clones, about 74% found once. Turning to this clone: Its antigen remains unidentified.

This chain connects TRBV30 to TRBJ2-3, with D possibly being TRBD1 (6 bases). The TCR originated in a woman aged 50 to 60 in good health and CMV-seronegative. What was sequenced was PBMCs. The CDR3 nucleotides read TGTGCCTGGAGTGTACAGGGCAGGGCTAGTGCAGATACGCAGTATTTT. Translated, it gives CAWSVQGRASADTQYF.